The clone carrying this T cell receptor beta chain was seen many times. Its specificity is unknown. Through a sample-barcoded 5' primer and a J-beta primer mix, a second PCR was run for about 7 to 12 cycles. TCRdb called the 5' RACE reads again in MiXCR, with one record for every CDR3 protein. The repertoire holds fewer than 900,000 distinct CDR3 sequences, with 36% as singletons. These data belong to a study of blood T cells in healthy people across ages. This CDR3 region has 16 residues. Germline V gives CDR1 LGHNA, CDR2 YSLEER. Unmatched junction bases numbered 7, after V lost 0 bases and J lost 4 bases. The study, taken as a whole, reports: The fall in TCR beta diversity per million T cells was roughly linear with age.

This chain joins TRBV4-3 and TRBJ1-2; 8 nucleotides agree with TRBD1. What was sequenced was blood. This sequence originates from a man between 18 and 35 years old in good health. The CDR3: CASSQDRQGAGYGYTF. The CDR3 region has the DNA TGCGCCAGCAGCCAAGATAGGCAGGGGGCAGGCTATGGCTACACCTTC.